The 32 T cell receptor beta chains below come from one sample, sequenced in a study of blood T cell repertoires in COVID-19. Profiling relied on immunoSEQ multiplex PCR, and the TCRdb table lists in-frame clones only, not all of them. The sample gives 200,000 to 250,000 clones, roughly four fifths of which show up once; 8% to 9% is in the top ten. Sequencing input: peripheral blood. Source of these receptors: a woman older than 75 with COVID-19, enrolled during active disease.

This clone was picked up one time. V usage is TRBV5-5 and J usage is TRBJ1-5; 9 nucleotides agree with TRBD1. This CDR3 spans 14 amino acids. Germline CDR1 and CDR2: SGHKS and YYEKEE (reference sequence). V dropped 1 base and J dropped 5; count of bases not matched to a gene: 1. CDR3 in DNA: TGTGCCAGCAGCTTGACAGGGGGCGATCAGCCCCAGCATTTT. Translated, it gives CASSLTGGDQPQHF.

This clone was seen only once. The CDR3, as DNA: TGTGCCAGCAATTACAGGGGGCTGAACACTGAAGCTTTCTTT. Translating it yields CASNYRGLNTEAFF. The gene calls are TRBV2 and TRBJ1-1; 9 nucleotides agree with TRBD1. Germline CDR1 reads SNHLY; CDR2 reads FYNNEI. CDR3 length: 14 amino acids. After removal of 7 bases from V and 0 bases from J, the junction contained 3 bases not matched to a gene.

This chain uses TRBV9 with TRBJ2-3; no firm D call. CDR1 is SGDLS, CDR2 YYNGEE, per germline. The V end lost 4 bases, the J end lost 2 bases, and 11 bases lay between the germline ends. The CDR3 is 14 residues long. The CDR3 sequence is CASSLQASTDTQYF. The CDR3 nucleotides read TGTGCCAGCAGCCTTCAGGCGTCCACAGATACGCAGTATTTT.

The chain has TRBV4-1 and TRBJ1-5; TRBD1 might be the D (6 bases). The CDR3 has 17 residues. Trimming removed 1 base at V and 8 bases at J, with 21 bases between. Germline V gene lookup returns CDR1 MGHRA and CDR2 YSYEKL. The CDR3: CASSQGVLAGAGEPQHF. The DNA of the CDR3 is TGCGCCAGCAGCCAAGGAGTATTGGCAGGGGCGGGAGAGCCCCAGCATTTT.

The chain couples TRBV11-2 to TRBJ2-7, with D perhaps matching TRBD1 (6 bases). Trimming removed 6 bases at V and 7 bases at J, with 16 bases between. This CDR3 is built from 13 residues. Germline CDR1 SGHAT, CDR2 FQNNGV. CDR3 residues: CASRDRQVGEQYF. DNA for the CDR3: TGTGCCAGCAGGGACCGACAGGTCGGGGAGCAGTACTTC.

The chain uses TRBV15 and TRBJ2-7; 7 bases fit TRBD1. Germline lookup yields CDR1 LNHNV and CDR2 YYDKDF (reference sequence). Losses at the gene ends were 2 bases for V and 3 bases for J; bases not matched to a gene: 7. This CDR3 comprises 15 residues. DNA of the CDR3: TGTGCCACCAGCAGAAACCCGGGACAGTTCTACGAGCAGTACTTC. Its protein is CATSRNPGQFYEQYF.

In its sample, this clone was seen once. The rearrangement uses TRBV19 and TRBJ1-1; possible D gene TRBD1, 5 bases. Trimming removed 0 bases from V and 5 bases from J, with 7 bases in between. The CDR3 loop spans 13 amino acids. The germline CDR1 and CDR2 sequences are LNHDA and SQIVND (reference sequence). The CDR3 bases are TGTGCCAGTAGTATAGAACGGGGGACTGAAGCTTTCTTT. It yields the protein CASSIERGTEAFF.

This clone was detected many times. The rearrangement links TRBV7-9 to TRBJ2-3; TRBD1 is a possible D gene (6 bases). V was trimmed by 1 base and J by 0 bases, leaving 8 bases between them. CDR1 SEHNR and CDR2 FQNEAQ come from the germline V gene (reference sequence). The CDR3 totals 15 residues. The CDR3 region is CASSLGTASTDTQYF. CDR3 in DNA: TGTGCCAGCAGCTTAGGGACAGCCAGCACAGATACGCAGTATTTT.

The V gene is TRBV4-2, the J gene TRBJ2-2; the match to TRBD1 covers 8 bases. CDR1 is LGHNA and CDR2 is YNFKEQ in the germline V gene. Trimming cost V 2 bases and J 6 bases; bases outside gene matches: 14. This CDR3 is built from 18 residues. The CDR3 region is CASSQSAGGAWGAGELFF. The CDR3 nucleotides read TGTGCCAGCAGCCAAAGTGCAGGGGGCGCCTGGGGGGCCGGGGAGCTGTTTTTT.

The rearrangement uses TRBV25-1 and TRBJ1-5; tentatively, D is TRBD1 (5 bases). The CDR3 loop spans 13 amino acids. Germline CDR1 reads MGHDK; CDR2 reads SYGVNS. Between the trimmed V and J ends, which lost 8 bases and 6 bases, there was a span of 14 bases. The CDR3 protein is CASSGTLGQPQHF. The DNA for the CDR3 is TGTGCCAGCTCCGGGACTCTAGGTCAGCCCCAGCATTTT.

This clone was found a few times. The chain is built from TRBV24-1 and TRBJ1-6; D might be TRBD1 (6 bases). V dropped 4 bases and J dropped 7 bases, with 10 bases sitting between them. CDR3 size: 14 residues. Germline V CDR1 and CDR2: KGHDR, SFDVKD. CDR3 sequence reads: CATSDGQPNSPLHF. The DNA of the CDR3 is TGTGCCACCAGTGACGGACAGCCAAATTCACCCCTCCACTTT.

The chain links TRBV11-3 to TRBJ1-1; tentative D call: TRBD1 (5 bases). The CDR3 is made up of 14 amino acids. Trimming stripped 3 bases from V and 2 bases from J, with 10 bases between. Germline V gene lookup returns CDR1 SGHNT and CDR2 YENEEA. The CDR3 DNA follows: TGTGCCAGCAGCTTGGGGGGAGGTAACACTGAAGCTTTCTTT. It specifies CASSLGGGNTEAFF. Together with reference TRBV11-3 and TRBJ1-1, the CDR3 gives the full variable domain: EAGVVQSPRYKIIEKKQPVAFWCNPISGHNTLYWYLQNLGQGPELLIRYENEEAVDDSQLPKDRFSAERLKGVDSTLKIQPAELGDSAVYLCASSLGGGNTEAFFGQGTRLTVV.

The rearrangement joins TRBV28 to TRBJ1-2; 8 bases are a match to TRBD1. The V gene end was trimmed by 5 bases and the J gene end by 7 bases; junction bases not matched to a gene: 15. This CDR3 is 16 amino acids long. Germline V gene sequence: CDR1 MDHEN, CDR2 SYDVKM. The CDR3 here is CASSTPGQGKYAGYTF. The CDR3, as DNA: TGTGCCAGCAGTACCCCCGGACAGGGCAAATATGCTGGCTACACCTTC.

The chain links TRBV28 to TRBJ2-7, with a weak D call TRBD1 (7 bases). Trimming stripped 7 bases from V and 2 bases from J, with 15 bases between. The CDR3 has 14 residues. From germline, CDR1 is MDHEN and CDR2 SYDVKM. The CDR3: CASNAGTATYEQYF. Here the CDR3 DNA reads TGTGCCAGCAATGCGGGGACAGCTACCTACGAGCAGTACTTC.

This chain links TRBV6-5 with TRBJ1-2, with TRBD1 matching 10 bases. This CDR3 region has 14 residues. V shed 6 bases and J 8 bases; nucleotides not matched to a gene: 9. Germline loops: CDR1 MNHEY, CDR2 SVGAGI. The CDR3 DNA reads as TGTGCCAGCAGAGAGGACAGGGGGGCACGGGGCTACACCTTC. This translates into CASREDRGARGYTF.

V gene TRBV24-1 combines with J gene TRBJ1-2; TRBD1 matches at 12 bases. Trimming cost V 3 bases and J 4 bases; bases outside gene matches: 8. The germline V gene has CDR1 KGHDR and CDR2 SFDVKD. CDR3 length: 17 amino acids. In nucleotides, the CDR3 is TGTGCCACCAGTGATGCGGGACAGGGGGCGCGAAGCTATGGCTACACCTTC. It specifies CATSDAGQGARSYGYTF.

CDR3 DNA sequence: TGTGCCAGCTCCGCGGCAGATACGCAGTATTTT. Translated: CASSAADTQYF. The V gene is TRBV18, the J gene TRBJ2-3; D is unresolved. V lost 6 bases, J lost 4 bases, and 5 bases lay in between. This CDR3 is 11 amino acids long. CDR1 KGHSH and CDR2 LQKENI come from the germline V gene.

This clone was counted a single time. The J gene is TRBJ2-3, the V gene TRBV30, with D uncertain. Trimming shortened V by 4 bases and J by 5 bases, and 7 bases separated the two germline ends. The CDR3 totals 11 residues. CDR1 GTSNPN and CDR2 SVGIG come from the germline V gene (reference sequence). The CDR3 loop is CAWTERDTQYF. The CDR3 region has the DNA TGTGCCTGGACAGAAAGAGATACGCAGTATTTT.

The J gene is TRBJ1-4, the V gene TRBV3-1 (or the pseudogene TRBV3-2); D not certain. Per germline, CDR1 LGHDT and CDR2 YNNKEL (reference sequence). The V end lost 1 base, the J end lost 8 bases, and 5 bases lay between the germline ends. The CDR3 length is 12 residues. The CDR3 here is CASSQVVEKLFF. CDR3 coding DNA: TGTGCCAGCAGCCAAGTAGTGGAAAAACTGTTTTTT.

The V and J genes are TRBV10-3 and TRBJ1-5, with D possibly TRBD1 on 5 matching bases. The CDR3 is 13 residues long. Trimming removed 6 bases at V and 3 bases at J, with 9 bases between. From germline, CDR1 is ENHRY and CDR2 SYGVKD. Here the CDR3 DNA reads TGTGCCATCAGCGAGACAGTCAATCAGCCCCAGCATTTT. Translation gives CAISETVNQPQHF.

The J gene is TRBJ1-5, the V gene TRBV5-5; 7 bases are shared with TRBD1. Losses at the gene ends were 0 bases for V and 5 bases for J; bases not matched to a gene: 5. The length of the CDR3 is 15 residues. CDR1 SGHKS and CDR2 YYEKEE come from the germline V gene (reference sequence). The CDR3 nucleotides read TGTGCCAGCAGCTTGGGACAGGGCATACATCAGCCCCAGCATTTT. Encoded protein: CASSLGQGIHQPQHF.

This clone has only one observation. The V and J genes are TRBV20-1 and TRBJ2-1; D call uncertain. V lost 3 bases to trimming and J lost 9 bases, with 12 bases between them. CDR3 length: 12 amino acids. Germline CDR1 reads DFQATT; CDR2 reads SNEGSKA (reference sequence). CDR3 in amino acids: CSASDLSSEQFF. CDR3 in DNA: TGCAGTGCTAGTGACCTTTCCAGTGAGCAGTTCTTC.

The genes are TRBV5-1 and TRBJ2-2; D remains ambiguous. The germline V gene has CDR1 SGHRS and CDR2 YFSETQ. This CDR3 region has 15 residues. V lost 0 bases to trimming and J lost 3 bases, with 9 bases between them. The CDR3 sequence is CASSLDGADTGELFF. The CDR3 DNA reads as TGCGCCAGCAGCTTGGACGGAGCTGACACCGGGGAGCTGTTTTTT.

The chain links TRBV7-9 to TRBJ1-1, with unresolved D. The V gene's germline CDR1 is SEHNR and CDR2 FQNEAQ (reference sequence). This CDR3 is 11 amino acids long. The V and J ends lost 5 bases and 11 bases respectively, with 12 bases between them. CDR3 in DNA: TGTGCCAGCAGCCCGGTAAAAGCGGCTTTCTTT. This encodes CASSPVKAAFF.

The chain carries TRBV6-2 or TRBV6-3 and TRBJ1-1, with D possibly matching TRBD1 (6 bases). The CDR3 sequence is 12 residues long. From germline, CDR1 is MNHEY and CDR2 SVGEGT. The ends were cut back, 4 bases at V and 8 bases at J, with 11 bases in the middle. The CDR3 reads CASSSLTGEAFF. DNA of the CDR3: TGTGCCAGCAGTTCCCTGACAGGAGAAGCTTTCTTT.

The CDR3 is CASSLGGVESPLHF. CDR3 in DNA: TGCGCCAGCAGCTTGGGGGGAGTGGAATCACCCCTCCACTTT. The gene calls are TRBV5-1 and TRBJ1-6; no clear D. The CDR3 has 14 amino acids. Trimming removed 0 bases from V and 10 bases from J, with 11 bases in between. Germline CDR1 SGHRS, CDR2 YFSETQ.

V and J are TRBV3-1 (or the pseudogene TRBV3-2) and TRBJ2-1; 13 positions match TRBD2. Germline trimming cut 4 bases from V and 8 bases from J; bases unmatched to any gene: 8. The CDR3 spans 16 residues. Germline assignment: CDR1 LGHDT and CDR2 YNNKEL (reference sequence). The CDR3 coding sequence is TGTGCCAGCAGCCCATGGACTAGCGGGAGTAGCGATGAGCAGTTCTTC. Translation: CASSPWTSGSSDEQFF.

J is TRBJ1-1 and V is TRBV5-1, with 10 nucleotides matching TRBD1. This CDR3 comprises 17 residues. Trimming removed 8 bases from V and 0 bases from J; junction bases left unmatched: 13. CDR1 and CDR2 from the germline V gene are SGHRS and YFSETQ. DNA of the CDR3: TGCGCCAGTAACTCCGGGACAGGGGTTTTCATGAACACTGAAGCTTTCTTT. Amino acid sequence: CASNSGTGVFMNTEAFF. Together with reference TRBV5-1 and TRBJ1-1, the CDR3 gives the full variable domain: KAGVTQTPRYLIKTRGQQVTLSCSPISGHRSVSWYQQTPGQGLQFLFEYFSETQRNKGNFPGRFSGRQFSNSRSEMNVSTLELGDSALYLCASNSGTGVFMNTEAFFGQGTRLTVV.

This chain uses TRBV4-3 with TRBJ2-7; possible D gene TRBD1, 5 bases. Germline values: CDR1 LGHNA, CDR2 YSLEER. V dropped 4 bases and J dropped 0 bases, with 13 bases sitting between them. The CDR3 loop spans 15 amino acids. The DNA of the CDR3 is TGCGCCAGCAGCCCCTCAGTACAGGCCTCCTACGAGCAGTACTTC. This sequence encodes CASSPSVQASYEQYF.

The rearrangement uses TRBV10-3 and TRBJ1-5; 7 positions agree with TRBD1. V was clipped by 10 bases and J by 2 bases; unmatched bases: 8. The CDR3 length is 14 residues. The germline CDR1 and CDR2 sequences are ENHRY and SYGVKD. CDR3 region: CATQGVGGNQPQHF. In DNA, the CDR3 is TGTGCCACGCAGGGGGTCGGGGGCAATCAGCCCCAGCATTTT.

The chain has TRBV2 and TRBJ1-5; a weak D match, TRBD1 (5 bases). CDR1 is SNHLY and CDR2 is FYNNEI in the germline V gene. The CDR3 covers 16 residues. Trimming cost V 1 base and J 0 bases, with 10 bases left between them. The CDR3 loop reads CASSEETVYSNQPQHF. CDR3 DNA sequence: TGTGCCAGCAGTGAAGAGACAGTTTATAGCAATCAGCCCCAGCATTTT.

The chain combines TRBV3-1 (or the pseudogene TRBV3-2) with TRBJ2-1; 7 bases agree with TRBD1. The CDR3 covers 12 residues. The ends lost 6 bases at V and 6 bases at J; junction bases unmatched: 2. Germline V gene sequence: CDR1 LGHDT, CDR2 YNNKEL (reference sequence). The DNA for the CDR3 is TGTGCCAGCAGACGACAGGGCAATGAGCAGTTCTTC. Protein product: CASRRQGNEQFF.